In this sample, the clone carrying this T cell receptor beta chain turned up once. The data were taken from a study of blood T cell repertoires in COVID-19. Original data processing: Amplification with reference gene primers provided the estimates of nucleated cell counts. Clones were read by immunoSEQ multiplex PCR, and TCRdb kept only the in-frame ones, dropping some. The D gene and trimming were derived from the DNA, and the V and J assignments and clone size from that table. The table shows a few hundred thousand clones, with approximately 92% occurring only once. Trimming left V 1 base short and J 0 bases short, with 6 bases between. There are 14 residues in the CDR3. Per the germline V gene, CDR1 is LGHDT and CDR2 is YNNKEL (reference sequence). Cohorts were based on clinical histories the participants reported. For recovered donors of Cohort 3, there were two negative PCRs, clearance, or symptom resolution.

V usage is TRBV3-1 (or the pseudogene TRBV3-2) and J usage is TRBJ2-5; D unresolved. The sequence was obtained from a man aged 25-45 years who had recovered from COVID-19. Sequencing input: PBMCs or T cells enriched from blood (not recorded which). CDR3 loop: CASSQGPYQETQYF. Written as DNA, the CDR3 is TGTGCCAGCAGCCAAGGGCCGTACCAAGAGACCCAGTACTTC.